This passage covers 12 T cell receptor beta chains from one sample sequenced in a study of metastatic and nonmetastatic thyroid tumors. With MiXCR, TCRdb called clones anew from the PCR reads. The table includes 25,000 to 40,000 clones, approximately 7.4% detected once. Thyroid surgery had not been preceded by any treatment in any patient. The sequenced sample consisted of blood. The origin of the receptors is a female donor with papillary thyroid cancer or a benign thyroid nodule (not recorded which). Some clones in this sample may be carry-over from other donors' samples.

This clone was detected many times. The chain is built from TRBV18 and TRBJ2-2; no clear D. The length of the CDR3 is 13 residues. V lost 1 base to trimming and J lost 6 bases, with 6 bases between them. CDR1 and CDR2 (germline): KGHSH, LQKENI. The CDR3 nucleotides are TGTGCCAGCTCACCACTGACTCCCGGGGAGCTGTTTTTT. This translates into CASSPLTPGELFF.

The table lists this clone with many counts. Here the CDR3 reads CASSQDRATDTQYF. The CDR3 region has the DNA TGCGCCAGCAGCCAAGATAGAGCCACAGATACGCAGTATTTT. This sequence joins TRBV4-1 and TRBJ2-3; D gene ambiguous. CDR1 is MGHRA, CDR2 YSYEKL, per germline. The CDR3 totals 14 residues. V was cut by 0 bases and J by 2 bases, with 6 bases left in between.

This clone showed up many times. The chain couples TRBV28 to TRBJ1-3; no definite D call. Per the germline V gene, CDR1 is MDHEN and CDR2 is SYDVKM. The germline V and J ends were trimmed by 3 bases and 4 bases, with 13 bases remaining between them. This CDR3 is built from 15 residues. CDR3 amino acids: CASSLVRSGGNTIYF. The DNA of the CDR3 is TGTGCCAGCAGTTTGGTCCGCTCGGGCGGAAACACCATATATTTT.

This clone has at least ten counts. The chain employs TRBV11-2 and TRBJ1-5, with D uncertain. V shed 2 bases and J shed 6 bases, with 23 bases lying between them. This CDR3 is built from 18 residues. The germline V gene encodes CDR1 SGHAT and CDR2 FQNNGV. This CDR3 reads CASSLYFPAQVWSQPQHF. The CDR3 bases are TGTGCCAGCAGCTTATATTTCCCCGCGCAGGTTTGGAGTCAGCCCCAGCATTTT.

Ten or more counts support this clone. The rearrangement links TRBV11-1 to TRBJ2-5; 7 bases fit TRBD1. The CDR3 spans 15 residues. The ends lost 3 bases at V and 1 base at J; junction bases unmatched: 5. CDR1 is SGHAT and CDR2 is FQDESV in the germline V gene (reference sequence). CDR3 loop: CASSLRQGVQETQYF. CDR3 DNA sequence: TGTGCCAGCAGCTTGCGACAGGGCGTCCAAGAGACCCAGTACTTC.

This clone has at least ten counts. This chain uses TRBV5-1 with TRBJ1-1; the D is unclear. CDR1 and CDR2 from the germline V gene are SGHRS and YFSETQ. V gave up 0 bases and J gave up 0 bases, with 12 bases separating them. The length of the CDR3 is 16 residues. This CDR3 is CASSLAVAGMNTEAFF. The CDR3 DNA sequence: TGCGCCAGCAGCTTGGCCGTGGCGGGAATGAACACTGAAGCTTTCTTT.

There are many counts of this clone. J is TRBJ2-1 and V is TRBV4-1; D not certain. Trimming left V 0 bases short and J 10 bases short, with 13 bases between. The CDR3 spans 14 residues. From germline, CDR1 is MGHRA and CDR2 YSYEKL. The CDR3 is CASSQEASSGEQFF. The CDR3, as DNA: TGCGCCAGCAGCCAAGAGGCCTCCTCCGGGGAGCAGTTCTTC.

This clone has at least ten counts. V and J are TRBV6-2 or TRBV6-3 and TRBJ2-4; D uncertain. Trimming took off 7 bases at V and 1 base at J, with 14 bases between the two ends. CDR1 and CDR2 (germline): MNHEY, SVGEGT. This CDR3 is built from 15 residues. CDR3 residues: CASIPHSAAKNIQYF. The CDR3 region has the DNA TGTGCCAGCATCCCCCACTCGGCGGCCAAAAACATTCAGTACTTC.

This clone has ten or more counts. The genes are TRBV7-8 and TRBJ1-2, with TRBD1 matching over 9 bases. After removal of 5 bases from V and 3 bases from J, the junction contained 7 bases not matched to a gene. The germline CDR1 and CDR2 sequences are SGHVS and FQNEAQ. The CDR3 sequence is 15 residues long. CDR3 DNA sequence: TGTGCCAGCAGCCAGGGACAGGGTCTTTACTATGGCTACACCTTC. It codes for CASSQGQGLYYGYTF.

Ten or more counts support this clone. At the DNA level, this CDR3 is encoded by other sequences in the same sample as well. The genes are TRBV5-1 and TRBJ2-1; D gene uncertain. CDR3 length equals 12 residues. From germline, CDR1 is SGHRS and CDR2 YFSETQ. Trimming took 0 bases from V and 8 from J, leaving 6 bases between them. DNA of the CDR3: TGCGCCAGCAGCTTGGCCCCCGATGAGCAGTTCTTC. It yields the protein CASSLAPDEQFF.

In this sample, this clone turned up a few times. This sequence joins TRBV20-1 and TRBJ1-4; TRBD1 matches 7 bases. This CDR3 comprises 16 residues. Unmatched junction bases numbered 15, after V lost 6 bases and J lost 5 bases. CDR1 is DFQATT and CDR2 is SNEGSKA in the germline V gene (reference sequence). Written as DNA, the CDR3 is TGCAGTGCCACCCAGTGGAGGGGGCGGATAAATGAAAAACTGTTTTTT. Protein sequence: CSATQWRGRINEKLFF.

This clone showed up many times. The V call is TRBV7-8, the J call TRBJ1-3; weak D call: TRBD1 (6 bases). V was trimmed by 5 bases and J by 2 bases, leaving 10 bases between them. Per germline, CDR1 SGHVS and CDR2 FQNEAQ. This CDR3 comprises 14 residues. The CDR3 region is CASSLTGTGNTIYF. Here the CDR3 DNA reads TGTGCCAGCAGCCTAACAGGGACTGGAAACACCATATATTTT.